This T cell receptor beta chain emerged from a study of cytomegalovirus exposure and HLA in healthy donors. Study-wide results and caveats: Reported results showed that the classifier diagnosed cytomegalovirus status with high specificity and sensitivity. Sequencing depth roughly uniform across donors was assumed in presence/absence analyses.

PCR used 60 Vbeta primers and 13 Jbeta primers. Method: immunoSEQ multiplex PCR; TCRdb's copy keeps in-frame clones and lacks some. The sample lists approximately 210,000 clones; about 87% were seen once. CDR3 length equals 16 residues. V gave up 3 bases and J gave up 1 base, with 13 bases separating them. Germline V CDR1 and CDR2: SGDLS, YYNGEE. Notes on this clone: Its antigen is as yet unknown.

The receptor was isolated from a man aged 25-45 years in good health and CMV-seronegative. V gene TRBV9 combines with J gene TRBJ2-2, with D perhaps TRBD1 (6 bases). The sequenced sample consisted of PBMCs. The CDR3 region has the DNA TGTGCCAGCAGCGCCATGACAGGTCTGAACACCGGGGAGCTGTTTTTT. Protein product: CASSAMTGLNTGELFF.